One T cell receptor beta chain is described in this entry. Its target is not known. These data come from a study of T cell repertoires in cytomegalovirus infection. Each CDR3 protein gets one entry after TCRdb re-called the reads with MiXCR. The sample yields 640,000 or so distinct CDR3 sequences, approximately 33% seen once. V was cut by 7 bases and J by 1 base, with 13 bases left in between. The CDR3 runs 14 residues. Germline CDR1 reads LNHDA; CDR2 reads SQIVND (reference sequence). This TCR derives from a human donor in good health (CMV status not recorded). Some clones in this sample may be carry-over from other donors' samples. The material was cultured PBMCs, obtained from culture after CMV antigen stimulation. The V and J genes are TRBV19 and TRBJ1-1; D not certain. The CDR3 loop reads CASTIAVTNTEAFF. The CDR3, as DNA: TGTGCCAGTACTATTGCGGTAACGAACACTGAAGCTTTCTTT.